This is a list of T cell receptor beta chains from one sample in a study of cytomegalovirus exposure and HLA in healthy donors. Profiled with immunoSEQ multiplex PCR; TCRdb holds only in-frame clones, not every one. The sample holds 150,000 to 200,000 clones; approximately 85% are singletons and the top ten take approximately 8.5%. Sequenced input: PBMCs. The receptors shown here come from a young man in good health and CMV-seropositive. Each CDR3 is given with its conserved first and last residue. The D gene is left open where the match is weak. Rows give clone size only sometimes, using once, few, many, or a class for an expanded clone.

clone size,V gene,D gene,J gene,CDR3 protein,CDR3 DNA
-,TRBV5-5,-,TRBJ2-5,CASLTGNRETQYF,TGTGCCAGCCTCACAGGGAACCGAGAGACCCAGTACTTC
once,TRBV5-1,TRBD2,TRBJ2-3,CASSSLASGGRTDTQYF,TGCGCCAGCAGCTCTTTGGCTAGCGGGGGTCGCACAGATACGCAGTATTTT
-,TRBV7-2,-,TRBJ2-5,CASSPNQETQYF,TGTGCCAGCAGCCCCAACCAAGAGACCCAGTACTTC
-,TRBV7-9,-,TRBJ2-3,CASSLGTRGNTDTQYF,TGTGCCAGCAGCTTAGGTACCCGGGGGAACACAGATACGCAGTATTTT
-,TRBV6-4,-,TRBJ2-1,CASSDSEGDYNEQFF,TGTGCCAGCAGTGACTCAGAGGGGGACTACAATGAGCAGTTCTTC
once,TRBV29-1,TRBD1,TRBJ2-3,CSVRNTGTGRGDTQYF,TGCAGCGTAAGGAACACCGGGACAGGACGAGGAGATACGCAGTATTTT
-,TRBV12-5,TRBD1,TRBJ1-2,CASGLLSTRFEGGTGQSKGGYTF,TGTGCTAGTGGTTTGCTATCCACACGATTCGAAGGGGGGACAGGGCAATCAAAGGGGGGCTACACCTTC
-,TRBV18,TRBD1,TRBJ1-3,CASSPDRRGNTIYF,TGTGCCAGCTCACCGGACAGGCGTGGAAACACCATATATTTT
-,TRBV7-9,TRBD2,TRBJ2-1,CASSSLADEQFF,TGTGCCAGCAGCTCACTAGCGGATGAGCAGTTCTTC
-,TRBV29-1,-,TRBJ1-2,CSAAQGMSGYTF,TGCAGCGCCGCTCAGGGGATGAGTGGCTACACCTTC
-,TRBV11-1,TRBD1,TRBJ2-7,CASSLGDPGQAAYEQYF,TGTGCCAGCAGCTTAGGGGACCCGGGACAGGCCGCCTACGAGCAGTACTTC
-,TRBV2,TRBD1,TRBJ2-5,CASRDREETQYF,TGTGCCAGCAGAGACAGGGAAGAGACCCAGTACTTC
-,TRBV9,-,TRBJ2-7,CASGGTATYEQYF,TGTGCCAGCGGAGGGACCGCCACCTACGAGCAGTACTTC
-,TRBV11-2,-,TRBJ2-3,CASSLFSNQVTDTQYF,TGTGCCAGCAGCTTATTTAGCAATCAAGTCACAGATACGCAGTATTTT
-,TRBV2,-,TRBJ1-1,CASSGNRVTTEAFF,TGTGCCAGCAGTGGCAACAGGGTGACGACTGAAGCTTTCTTT
-,TRBV18,TRBD1,TRBJ2-6,CASSPRDSENNSGANVLTF,TGTGCCAGCTCACCACGGGACAGTGAAAACAACTCTGGGGCCAACGTCCTGACTTTC
once,TRBV12-5,-,TRBJ1-2,CASGLGDGYTF,TGTGCTAGTGGTTTGGGCGATGGCTACACCTTC
-,TRBV29-1,-,TRBJ1-4,CSVAPQGANEKLFF,TGCAGCGTTGCCCCACAGGGAGCTAATGAAAAACTGTTTTTT
-,TRBV4-1,-,TRBJ2-3,CASSYYTGKDTQYF,TGCGCCAGCAGCTATTATACAGGGAAAGATACGCAGTATTTT
few,TRBV5-6,TRBD2,TRBJ2-5,CASSPRTQAGGLGETQYF,TGTGCCAGCAGTCCTCGAACACAGGCGGGGGGGCTCGGAGAGACCCAGTACTTC
-,TRBV10-3,TRBD1,TRBJ2-7,CAISLDRFYEQYF,TGTGCCATCAGCCTGGACAGGTTCTACGAGCAGTACTTC
-,TRBV27,-,TRBJ2-3,CASSAETDTQYF,TGTGCCAGCAGTGCAGAAACAGATACGCAGTATTTT
-,TRBV14,TRBD2,TRBJ2-1,CASSPSGGAMNEQFF,TGTGCCAGCAGCCCCAGCGGGGGGGCCATGAATGAGCAGTTCTTC
once,TRBV30,-,TRBJ2-2,CAWRGHGELFF,TGTGCCTGGAGGGGGCACGGGGAGCTGTTTTTT
-,TRBV4-3,TRBD2,TRBJ2-2,CASSQDGGGPNTGELFF,TGCGCCAGCAGCCAAGACGGCGGGGGGCCGAACACCGGGGAGCTGTTTTTT
-,TRBV19,TRBD1,TRBJ2-7,CASSKGQGGEQYF,TGTGCCAGTAGTAAGGGACAGGGTGGCGAGCAGTACTTC
once,TRBV27,-,TRBJ1-1,CASSLAGRDEAFF,TGTGCCAGCAGCCTGGCAGGGAGGGATGAAGCTTTCTTT
-,TRBV7-9,-,TRBJ1-4,CASSLLPTDANEKLFF,TGTGCCAGCAGCCTCCTCCCGACAGATGCTAATGAAAAACTGTTTTTT
-,TRBV5-6,-,TRBJ2-1,CASSPGSGFHNEQFF,TGTGCCAGCAGCCCGGGGTCAGGTTTTCACAATGAGCAGTTCTTC
-,TRBV7-9,-,TRBJ2-2,CASSEGGSLHTGELFF,TGTGCCAGCAGCGAGGGCGGCAGCCTTCACACCGGGGAGCTGTTTTTT
once,TRBV19,-,TRBJ2-2,CASKTRTGELFF,TGTGCCAGTAAAACGAGAACCGGGGAGCTGTTTTTT
-,TRBV29-1,TRBD2,TRBJ2-3,CSAAGVSGGRTDTQYF,TGCAGCGCTGCCGGAGTGAGCGGGGGCCGCACAGATACGCAGTATTTT
-,TRBV6-1,-,TRBJ2-1,CASSAGARNNEQFF,TGTGCCAGCAGTGCAGGGGCGCGAAACAATGAGCAGTTCTTC
-,TRBV13,TRBD1,TRBJ2-3,CASTQEVAGQGATREQYF,TGTGCCAGCACCCAAGAAGTCGCGGGACAGGGGGCCACGAGGGAGCAGTATTTT
once,TRBV19,TRBD1,TRBJ2-2,CASSTYRPATGGEGELFF,TGTGCCAGTAGTACCTACCGTCCCGCGACAGGGGGGGAAGGGGAGCTGTTTTTT
-,TRBV19,-,TRBJ2-2,CASSGPGTTITGELFF,TGTGCCAGTAGCGGCCCCGGGACAACCATCACCGGGGAGCTGTTTTTT
-,TRBV6-1,-,TRBJ2-7,CASTTGSLGYEQYF,TGTGCCAGCACGACCGGGTCTCTGGGCTACGAGCAGTACTTC
-,TRBV19,TRBD1,TRBJ1-6,CASSTRLQGLRNSPLHF,TGTGCCAGTAGTACCCGCTTACAGGGGTTGCGGAATTCACCCCTCCACTTT
-,TRBV6-5,-,TRBJ1-1,CASSFEDYTEAFF,TGTGCCAGCAGTTTTGAGGACTACACTGAAGCTTTCTTT
-,TRBV19,TRBD1,TRBJ1-5,CASTPGQGDQPQHF,TGTGCCAGTACACCTGGACAGGGTGATCAGCCCCAGCATTTT
-,TRBV9,-,TRBJ2-3,CASSDRANTDTQYF,TGTGCCAGCAGCGACAGGGCAAACACAGATACGCAGTATTTT
-,TRBV7-2,-,TRBJ2-7,CASSSDYAYEQYF,TGTGCCAGCAGCTCGGACTACGCCTACGAGCAGTACTTC
-,TRBV13,TRBD1,TRBJ2-2,CASSIRTGPNTGELFF,TGTGCCAGCAGCATCCGGACAGGGCCGAACACCGGGGAGCTGTTTTTT
-,TRBV10-3,TRBD2,TRBJ2-5,CAISESPYRGAQYF,TGTGCCATCAGTGAGTCTCCTTACCGGGGGGCCCAGTACTTC
-,TRBV5-1,-,TRBJ2-5,CASSELSRGSQETQYF,TGCGCCAGCAGCGAACTAAGTCGGGGGTCCCAAGAGACCCAGTACTTC
-,TRBV6-5,TRBD1,TRBJ2-2,CASRGQGDTGELFF,TGTGCCAGCAGGGGCCAGGGGGACACCGGGGAGTTGTTTTTT
-,TRBV27,-,TRBJ1-1,CASSWGRGNTEAFF,TGTGCCAGCAGTTGGGGCAGGGGTAACACTGAAGCTTTCTTT
-,TRBV5-1,TRBD2,TRBJ2-5,CASSLGSLAGGETQYF,TGCGCCAGCAGCTTGGGTAGCCTAGCGGGGGGAGAGACCCAGTACTTC
-,TRBV12-5,TRBD2,TRBJ2-5,CASGAGEAFQETQYF,TGTGCTAGTGGGGCGGGGGAGGCCTTTCAAGAGACCCAGTACTTC
-,TRBV6-6,TRBD1,TRBJ1-6,CASSYGQGTLHF,TGTGCCAGCAGTTACGGACAGGGCACCCTCCACTTT
-,TRBV11-3,-,TRBJ2-2,CASSTGHLNTGELFF,TGTGCCAGCAGCACGGGACACTTGAACACCGGGGAGCTGTTTTTT
-,TRBV5-4,-,TRBJ2-5,CASSSLWAQETQYF,TGTGCCAGCAGCTCGCTTTGGGCTCAAGAGACCCAGTACTTC
-,TRBV2,-,TRBJ2-1,CASSTAQGRGVYNEQFF,TGTGCCAGCAGTACCGCACAAGGTCGGGGAGTTTACAATGAGCAGTTCTTC
-,TRBV11-3,-,TRBJ2-2,CASSSGVAAGELFF,TGTGCCAGCAGCTCCGGGGTCGCGGCCGGGGAGCTGTTTTTT